Presented here are 9 T cell receptor beta chains from one specimen sequenced in a study of T cells after somatic rescue of genetic block. The protocol was immunoSEQ multiplex PCR, while the TCRdb copy is restricted to in-frame clones and leaves out a portion. The sample gives around 67,000 clones, approximately 91% of which show up once; approximately 3% is in the top ten. The material sequenced was peripheral blood mononuclear cells (PBMCs). Every receptor here comes from a man younger than 40.

CDR3: CASSLSSYEQYF. DNA for the CDR3: TGTGCCAGCAGCTTGAGCTCCTACGAGCAGTACTTC. V and J are TRBV5-4 and TRBJ2-7; no reliable D call. Germline V gene lookup returns CDR1 SGHNT and CDR2 YYREEE (reference sequence). The V and J ends lost 1 base and 0 bases respectively, with 2 bases between them. The CDR3 runs 12 residues.

The chain carries TRBV28 and TRBJ1-2; TRBD1 is a possible D gene (5 bases). CDR3 length equals 12 residues. Germline V gene sequence: CDR1 MDHEN, CDR2 SYDVKM. V shed 1 base and J shed 7 bases, with 7 bases lying between them. This chain's CDR3 is CASSLSGVGYTF. The DNA for the CDR3 is TGTGCCAGCAGTTTATCGGGGGTTGGCTACACCTTC.

V gene TRBV6-6 combines with J gene TRBJ1-1, with 10 bases identical to TRBD1. V was pared by 6 bases and J by 4 bases, with 5 bases of the junction left unmatched. Germline CDR1 reads MNHNY; CDR2 reads SVGAGI (reference sequence). The CDR3 contains 14 residues. The CDR3 loop is CASSRDRGFTEAFF. The CDR3 nucleotides read TGTGCCAGCAGCCGGGACAGGGGATTCACTGAAGCTTTCTTT.

V gene TRBV28 combines with J gene TRBJ2-6; 8 nucleotides match TRBD1. Germline V lookup: CDR1 MDHEN, CDR2 SYDVKM. Trimming cost V 5 bases and J 0 bases; bases outside gene matches: 6. This CDR3 is built from 17 residues. The CDR3 sequence: CASSPRGLSSGANVLTF. The CDR3 nucleotides read TGTGCCAGCAGTCCCAGGGGGCTGAGCTCTGGGGCCAACGTCCTGACTTTC.

The CDR3 nucleotides are TGCGCCAGCAGCCAAGATCGGTGGGGGGGGGATGAGACCCAGTACTTC. Translating gives CASSQDRWGGDETQYF. V is TRBV4-1 and J is TRBJ2-5, with 7 bases lining up with TRBD2. CDR1 is MGHRA and CDR2 is YSYEKL in the germline V gene. Unmatched junction bases numbered 9, after V lost 0 bases and J lost 5 bases. The CDR3 contains 16 residues.

This clone has only a few counts. The rearrangement joins TRBV9 to TRBJ2-3, with a possible D match to TRBD1 (5 bases). Germline V gene lookup returns CDR1 SGDLS and CDR2 YYNGEE. The ends were cut back, 0 bases at V and 7 bases at J, with 15 bases in the middle. The CDR3 is made up of 15 amino acids. CDR3 amino acids: CASSVGDRPPYTQYF. DNA of the CDR3: TGTGCCAGCAGCGTAGGAGACAGACCTCCGTATACGCAGTATTTT.

In DNA form, the CDR3 reads TGTGCCAGCTCACCACGGCAGTTGGAGGGGACCAACACTGAAGCTTTCTTT. It is translated as CASSPRQLEGTNTEAFF. The chain recombines TRBV18 with TRBJ1-1; possible D gene TRBD1, 5 bases. The germline gives CDR1 KGHSH, CDR2 LQKENI. The V and J ends lost 1 base and 2 bases respectively, with 17 bases between them. This CDR3 has 17 amino acids.

The chain employs TRBV9 and TRBJ1-1; a weak D match, TRBD1 (6 bases). Germline-derived CDR1 and CDR2 are SGDLS and YYNGEE. V gave up 3 bases and J gave up 2 bases, with 11 bases separating them. This CDR3 spans 14 amino acids. The DNA of the CDR3 is TGTGCCAGCAGCGCTGGACAGCTTAACACTGAAGCTTTCTTT. Residues: CASSAGQLNTEAFF.

The J gene is TRBJ2-3, the V gene TRBV5-5; D remains ambiguous. Trimming pared 4 bases from V and 5 bases from J, leaving 11 bases between. CDR1 and CDR2 (germline): SGHKS, YYEKEE (reference sequence). The CDR3 contains 13 residues. CDR3 residues: CASSGQEKDTQYF. The DNA for the CDR3 is TGTGCCAGCAGCGGGCAGGAGAAAGATACGCAGTATTTT. Looking up the rest from reference TRBV5-5 and TRBJ2-3 gives the full variable domain: DAGVTQSPTHLIKTRGQQVTLRCSPISGHKSVSWYQQVLGQGPQFIFQYYEKEERGRGNFPDRFSARQFPNYSSELNVNALLLGDSALYLCASSGQEKDTQYFGPGTRLTVL.